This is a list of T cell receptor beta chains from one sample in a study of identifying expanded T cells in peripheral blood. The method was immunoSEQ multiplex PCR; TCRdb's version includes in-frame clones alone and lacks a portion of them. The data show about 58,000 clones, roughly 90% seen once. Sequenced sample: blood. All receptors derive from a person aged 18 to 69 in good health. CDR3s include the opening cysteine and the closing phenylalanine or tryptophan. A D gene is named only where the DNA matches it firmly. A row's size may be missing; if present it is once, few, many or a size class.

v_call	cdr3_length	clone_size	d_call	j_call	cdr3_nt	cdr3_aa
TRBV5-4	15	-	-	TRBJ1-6	TGTGCCAGCAGCTTTGATGGACGTACCGGATCCCCCCTCCACTTT	CASSFDGRTGSPLHF
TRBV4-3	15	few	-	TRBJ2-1	TGCGCCAGCAGCCAATCATCCGGTCCGTACAATGAGCAGTTCTTC	CASSQSSGPYNEQFF
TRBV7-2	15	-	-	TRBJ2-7	TGTGCCAGCACCATTGACCGGTACCACTCCTACGAGCAGTACTTC	CASTIDRYHSYEQYF
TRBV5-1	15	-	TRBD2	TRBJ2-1	TGCGCCAGCAGCCTGAGCGGGGGGGCACCCAATGAGCAGTTCTTC	CASSLSGGAPNEQFF
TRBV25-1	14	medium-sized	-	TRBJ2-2	TGTGCCAGCAGCCAGGGTCTGGACACCGGGGAGCTGTTTTTT	CASSQGLDTGELFF
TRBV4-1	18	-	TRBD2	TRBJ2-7	TGCGCCAGCAGCCAAGACCCGATTGGACTAGCGGGAGTATACGAGCAGTACTTC	CASSQDPIGLAGVYEQYF
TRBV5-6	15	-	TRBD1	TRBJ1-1	TGTGCCAGCAGCGAGACCTTTGGACAGGCCGGAACAGCTTTCTTT	CASSETFGQAGTAFF
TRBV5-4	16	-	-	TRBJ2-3	TGTGCCAGCAGCCCCCAACCTTCGGGGGGCACAGATACGCAGTATTTT	CASSPQPSGGTDTQYF
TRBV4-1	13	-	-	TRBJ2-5	TGCGCCAGCTCAGACCCCCGCGGGGAGACCCAGTACTTC	CASSDPRGETQYF
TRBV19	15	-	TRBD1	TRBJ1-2	TGTGCCAGTCAAATAACTGGGACAGGGGTAAATGGCTACACCTTC	CASQITGTGVNGYTF